This T cell receptor beta chain was documented in a study of blood T cell repertoires in COVID-19. Study summary: Both acute and convalescent COVID-19 samples were obtained from the United States, Italy and Spain.

J was trimmed by 4 bases and V by 7 bases; bases with no gene match: 4. The CDR3 runs to 13 residues. Germline CDR1 MNHEY, CDR2 SVGAGI. In the original workflow: Reference gene primer amplification in the assay estimated nucleated cell counts. Using immunoSEQ multiplex PCR, the repertoire was profiled, and TCRdb retains in-frame clones only, with some absent. V, J and clone size are those of that table, while D and trimming were read from the DNA. The repertoire holds 200,000 or so clones, with around 90% as singletons. The Seattle patients, enrolled during active infection, were followed longitudinally.

This sequence was found in a man aged 60-69 years with COVID-19, enrolled during active disease. Sequenced: peripheral blood. The chain uses TRBV6-5 and TRBJ1-2; TRBD1 agrees at 9 bases. CDR3 sequence reads: CASTPGQGYGYTF. The CDR3 nucleotides are TGTGCCAGCACCCCGGGACAGGGCTATGGCTACACCTTC.